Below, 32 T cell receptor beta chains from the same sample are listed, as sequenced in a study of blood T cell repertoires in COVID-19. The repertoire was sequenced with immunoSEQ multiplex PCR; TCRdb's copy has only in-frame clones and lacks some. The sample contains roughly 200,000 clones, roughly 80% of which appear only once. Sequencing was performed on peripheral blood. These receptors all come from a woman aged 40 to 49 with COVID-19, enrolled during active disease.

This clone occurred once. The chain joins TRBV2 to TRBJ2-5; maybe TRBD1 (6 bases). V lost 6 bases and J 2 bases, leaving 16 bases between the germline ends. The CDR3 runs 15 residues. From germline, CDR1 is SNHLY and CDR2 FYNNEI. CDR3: CASRLDRTSQETQYF. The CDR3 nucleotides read TGTGCCAGCAGGTTGGACAGAACATCACAAGAGACCCAGTACTTC.

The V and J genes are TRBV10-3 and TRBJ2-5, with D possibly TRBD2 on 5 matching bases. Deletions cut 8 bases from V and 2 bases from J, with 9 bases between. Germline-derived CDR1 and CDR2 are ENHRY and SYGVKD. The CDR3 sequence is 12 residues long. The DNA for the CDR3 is TGTGCCATCTCACTAGGGCAAGAGACCCAGTACTTC. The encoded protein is CAISLGQETQYF.

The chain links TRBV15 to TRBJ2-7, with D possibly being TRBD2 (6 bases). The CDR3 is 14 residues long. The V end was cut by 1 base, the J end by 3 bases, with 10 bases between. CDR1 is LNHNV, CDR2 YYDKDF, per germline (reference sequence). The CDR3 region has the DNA TGTGCCACCAGCAGAGGTGGAGGGATCTACGAGCAGTACTTC. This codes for CATSRGGGIYEQYF.

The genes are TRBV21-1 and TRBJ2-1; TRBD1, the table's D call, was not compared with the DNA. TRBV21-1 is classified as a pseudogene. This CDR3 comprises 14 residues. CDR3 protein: CASSKAPGGNEQFF. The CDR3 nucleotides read TGTGCCAGCAGCAAAGCCCCAGGGGGCAATGAGCAGTTCTTC.

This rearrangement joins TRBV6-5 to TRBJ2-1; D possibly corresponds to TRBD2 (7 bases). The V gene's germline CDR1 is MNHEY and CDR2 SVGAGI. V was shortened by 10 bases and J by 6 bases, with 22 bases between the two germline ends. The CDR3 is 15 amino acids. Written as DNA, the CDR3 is TGTGCCACAGGGAGGGGTGGGGGCGTCGGCAATGAGCAGTTCTTC. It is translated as CATGRGGGVGNEQFF.

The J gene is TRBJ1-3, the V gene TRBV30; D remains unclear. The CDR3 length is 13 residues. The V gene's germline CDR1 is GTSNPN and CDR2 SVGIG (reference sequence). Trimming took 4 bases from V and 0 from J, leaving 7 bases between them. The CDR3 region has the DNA TGTGCCTGGACCGGGAACTCTGGAAACACCATATATTTT. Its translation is CAWTGNSGNTIYF.

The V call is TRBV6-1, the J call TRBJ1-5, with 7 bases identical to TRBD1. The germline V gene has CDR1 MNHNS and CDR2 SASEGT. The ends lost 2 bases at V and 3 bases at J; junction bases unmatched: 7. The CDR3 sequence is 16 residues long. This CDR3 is CASSERQGVLNQPQHF. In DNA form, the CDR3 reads TGTGCCAGCAGTGAACGGCAGGGGGTTCTCAATCAGCCCCAGCATTTT.

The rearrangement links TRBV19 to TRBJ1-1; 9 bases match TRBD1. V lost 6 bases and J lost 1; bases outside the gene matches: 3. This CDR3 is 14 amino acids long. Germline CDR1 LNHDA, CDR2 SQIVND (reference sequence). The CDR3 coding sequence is TGTGCCAGTAGCGAACAGGGGGCGAACACTGAAGCTTTCTTT. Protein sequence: CASSEQGANTEAFF.

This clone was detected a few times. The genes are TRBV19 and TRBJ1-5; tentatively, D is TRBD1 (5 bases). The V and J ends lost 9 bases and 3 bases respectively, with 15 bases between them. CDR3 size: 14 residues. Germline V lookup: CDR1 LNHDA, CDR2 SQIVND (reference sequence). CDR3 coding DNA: TGTGCCAGCACGGGTCGGGGGTTCAATCAGCCCCAGCATTTT. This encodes CASTGRGFNQPQHF.

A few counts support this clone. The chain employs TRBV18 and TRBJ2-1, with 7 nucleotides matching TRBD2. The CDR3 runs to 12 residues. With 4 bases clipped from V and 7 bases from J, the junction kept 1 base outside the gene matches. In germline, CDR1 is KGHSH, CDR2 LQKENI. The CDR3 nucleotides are TGTGCCAGCTCACGACTAGCTAATGAGCAGTTCTTC. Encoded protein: CASSRLANEQFF.

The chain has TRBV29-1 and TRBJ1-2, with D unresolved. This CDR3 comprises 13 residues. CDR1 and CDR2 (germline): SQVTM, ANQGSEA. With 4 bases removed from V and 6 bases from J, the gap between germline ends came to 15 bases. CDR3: CSVGLSGYDGYTF. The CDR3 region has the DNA TGCAGCGTTGGACTGTCCGGGTACGATGGCTACACCTTC.

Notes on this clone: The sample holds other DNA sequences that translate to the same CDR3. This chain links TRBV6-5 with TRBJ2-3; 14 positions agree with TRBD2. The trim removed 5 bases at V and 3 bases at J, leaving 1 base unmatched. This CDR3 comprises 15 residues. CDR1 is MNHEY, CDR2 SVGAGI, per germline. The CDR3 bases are TGTGCCAGCAGTCGGACTAGCGGGAGGACAGATACGCAGTATTTT. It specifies CASSRTSGRTDTQYF.

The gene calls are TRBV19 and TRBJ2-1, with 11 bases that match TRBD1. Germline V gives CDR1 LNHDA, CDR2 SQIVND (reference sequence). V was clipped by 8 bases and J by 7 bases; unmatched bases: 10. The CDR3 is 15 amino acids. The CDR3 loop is CASVTSGTGGNEQFF. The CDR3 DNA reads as TGTGCCAGTGTTACTTCCGGGACAGGGGGGAATGAGCAGTTCTTC.

The chain's CDR3 is CASSQDWDSYGYTF. The CDR3, as DNA: TGTGCCAGCAGCCAAGATTGGGACAGCTATGGCTACACCTTC. The chain couples TRBV14 to TRBJ1-2; TRBD1 matches 7 bases. J gave up 4 bases and V 0 bases, and 2 bases lay outside the gene matches. Germline assignment: CDR1 SGHDN and CDR2 FVKESK. The CDR3 spans 14 residues.

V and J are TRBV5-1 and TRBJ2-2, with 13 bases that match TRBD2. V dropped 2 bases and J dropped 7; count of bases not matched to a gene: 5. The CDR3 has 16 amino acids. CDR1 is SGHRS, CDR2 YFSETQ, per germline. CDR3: CASSLPGTSGNGELFF. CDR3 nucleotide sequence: TGCGCCAGCAGCTTACCCGGGACTAGCGGGAACGGGGAGCTGTTTTTT.

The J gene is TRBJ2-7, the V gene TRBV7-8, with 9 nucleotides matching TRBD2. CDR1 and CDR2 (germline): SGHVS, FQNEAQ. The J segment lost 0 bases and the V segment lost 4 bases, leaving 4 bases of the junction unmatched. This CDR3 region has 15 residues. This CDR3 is CASSYDSGSSYEQYF. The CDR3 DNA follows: TGTGCCAGCAGCTACGATAGCGGGAGCTCCTACGAGCAGTACTTC.

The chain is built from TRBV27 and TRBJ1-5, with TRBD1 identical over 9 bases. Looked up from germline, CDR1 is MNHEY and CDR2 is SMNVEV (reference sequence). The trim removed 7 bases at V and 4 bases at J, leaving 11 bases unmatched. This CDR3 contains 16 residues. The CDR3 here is CASTRTGDLRNQPQHF. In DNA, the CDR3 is TGTGCCAGCACCCGGACAGGGGATCTTAGGAATCAGCCCCAGCATTTT.

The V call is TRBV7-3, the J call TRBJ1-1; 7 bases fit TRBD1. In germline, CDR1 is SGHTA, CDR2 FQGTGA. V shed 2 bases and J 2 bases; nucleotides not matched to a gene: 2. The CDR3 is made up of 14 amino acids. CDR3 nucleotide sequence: TGTGCCAGCAGCTTACGACAGGGAAACACTGAAGCTTTCTTT. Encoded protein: CASSLRQGNTEAFF. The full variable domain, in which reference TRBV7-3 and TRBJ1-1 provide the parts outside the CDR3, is GAGVSQTPSNKVTEKGKYVELRCDPISGHTALYWYRQSLGQGPEFLIYFQGTGAADDSGLPNDRFFAVRPEGSVSTLKIQRTERGDSAVYLCASSLRQGNTEAFFGQGTRLTVV.

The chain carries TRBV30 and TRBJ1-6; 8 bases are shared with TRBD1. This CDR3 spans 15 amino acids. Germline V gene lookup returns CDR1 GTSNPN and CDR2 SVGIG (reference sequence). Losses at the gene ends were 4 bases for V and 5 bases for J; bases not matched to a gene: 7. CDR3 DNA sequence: TGTGCCTGGATCAAAAGGACAGGGAATAATTCACCCCTCCACTTT. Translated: CAWIKRTGNNSPLHF.

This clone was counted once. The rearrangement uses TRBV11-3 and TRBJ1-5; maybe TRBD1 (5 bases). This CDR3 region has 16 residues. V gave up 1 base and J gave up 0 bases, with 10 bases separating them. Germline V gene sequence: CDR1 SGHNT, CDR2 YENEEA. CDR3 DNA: TGTGCCAGCAGCTTAGGACAGTGGTATAGCAATCAGCCCCAGCATTTT. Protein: CASSLGQWYSNQPQHF.

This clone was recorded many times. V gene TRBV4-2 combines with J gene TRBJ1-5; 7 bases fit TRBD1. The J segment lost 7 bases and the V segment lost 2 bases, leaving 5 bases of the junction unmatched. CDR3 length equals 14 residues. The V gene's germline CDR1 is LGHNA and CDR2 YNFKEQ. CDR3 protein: CASSQSTGIQPQHF. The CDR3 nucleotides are TGTGCCAGCAGCCAATCGACAGGGATCCAGCCCCAGCATTTT.

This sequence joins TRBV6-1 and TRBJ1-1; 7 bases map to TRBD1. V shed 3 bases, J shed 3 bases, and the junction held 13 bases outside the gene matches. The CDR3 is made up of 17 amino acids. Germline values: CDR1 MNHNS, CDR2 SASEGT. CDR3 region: CASSDRVFDRVHTEAFF. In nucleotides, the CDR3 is TGTGCCAGCAGTGACAGAGTCTTCGACAGGGTACACACTGAAGCTTTCTTT.

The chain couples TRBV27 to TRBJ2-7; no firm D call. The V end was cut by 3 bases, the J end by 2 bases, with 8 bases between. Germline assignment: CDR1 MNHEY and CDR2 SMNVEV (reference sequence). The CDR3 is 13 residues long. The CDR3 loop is CASSFAATYEQYF. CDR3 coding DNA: TGTGCCAGCAGTTTCGCTGCTACCTACGAGCAGTACTTC.

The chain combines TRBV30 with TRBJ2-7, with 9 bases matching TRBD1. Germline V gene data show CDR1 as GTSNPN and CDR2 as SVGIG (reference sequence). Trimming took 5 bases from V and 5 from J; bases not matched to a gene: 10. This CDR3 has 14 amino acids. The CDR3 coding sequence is TGTGCCTGGGGGTCCCGGGACAGGGAACACGAGCAGTACTTC. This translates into CAWGSRDREHEQYF.

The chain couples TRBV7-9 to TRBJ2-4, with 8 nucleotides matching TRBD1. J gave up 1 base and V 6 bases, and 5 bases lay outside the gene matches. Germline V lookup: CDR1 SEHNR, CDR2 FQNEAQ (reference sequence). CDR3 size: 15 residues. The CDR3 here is CASRPTGDAKNIQYF. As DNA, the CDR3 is TGTGCCAGCAGGCCGACAGGGGACGCCAAAAACATTCAGTACTTC.

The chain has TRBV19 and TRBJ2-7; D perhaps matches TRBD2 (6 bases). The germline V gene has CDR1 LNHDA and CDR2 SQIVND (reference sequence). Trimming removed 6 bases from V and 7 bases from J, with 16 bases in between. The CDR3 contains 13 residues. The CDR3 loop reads CASSLARSSEQYF. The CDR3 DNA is TGTGCCAGTAGCCTAGCGAGGTCATCAGAGCAGTACTTC.

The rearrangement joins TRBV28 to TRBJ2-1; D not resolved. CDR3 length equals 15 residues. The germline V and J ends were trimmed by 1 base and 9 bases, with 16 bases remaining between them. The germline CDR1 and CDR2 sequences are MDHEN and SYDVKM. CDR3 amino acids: CASSLSGSFYGEQFF. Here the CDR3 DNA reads TGTGCCAGCAGTTTATCGGGTTCCTTCTACGGTGAGCAGTTCTTC.

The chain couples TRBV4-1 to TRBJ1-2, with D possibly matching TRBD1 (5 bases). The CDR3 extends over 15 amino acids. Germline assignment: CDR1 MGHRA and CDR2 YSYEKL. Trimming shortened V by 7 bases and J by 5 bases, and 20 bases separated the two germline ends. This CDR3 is CASTPREGPPYGYTF. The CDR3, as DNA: TGCGCCAGCACCCCAAGGGAGGGGCCGCCATATGGCTACACCTTC.

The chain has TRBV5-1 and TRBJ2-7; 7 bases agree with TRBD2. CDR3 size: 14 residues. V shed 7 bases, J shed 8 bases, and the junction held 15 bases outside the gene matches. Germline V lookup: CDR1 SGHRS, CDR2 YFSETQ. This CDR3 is CASQPRREGTKQYF. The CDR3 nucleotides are TGCGCCAGCCAACCAAGGAGGGAGGGTACGAAGCAGTACTTC.

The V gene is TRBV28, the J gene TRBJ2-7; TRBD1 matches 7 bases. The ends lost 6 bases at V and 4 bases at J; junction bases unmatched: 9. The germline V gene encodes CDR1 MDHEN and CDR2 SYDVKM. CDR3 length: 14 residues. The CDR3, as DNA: TGTGCCAGCAGCCCGACAGGGTCGGGATACGAGCAGTACGTC. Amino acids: CASSPTGSGYEQYV.

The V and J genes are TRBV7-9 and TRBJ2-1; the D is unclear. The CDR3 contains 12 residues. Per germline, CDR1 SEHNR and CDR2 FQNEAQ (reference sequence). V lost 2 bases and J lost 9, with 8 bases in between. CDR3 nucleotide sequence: TGTGCCAGCAGCTTACTTGGGCCTGAGCAGTTCTTC. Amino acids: CASSLLGPEQFF. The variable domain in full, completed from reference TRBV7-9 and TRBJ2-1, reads DTGVSQNPRHKITKRGQNVTFRCDPISEHNRLYWYRQTLGQGPEFLTYFQNEAQLEKSRLLSDRFSAERPKGSFSTLEIQRTEQGDSAMYLCASSLLGPEQFFGPGTRLTVL.

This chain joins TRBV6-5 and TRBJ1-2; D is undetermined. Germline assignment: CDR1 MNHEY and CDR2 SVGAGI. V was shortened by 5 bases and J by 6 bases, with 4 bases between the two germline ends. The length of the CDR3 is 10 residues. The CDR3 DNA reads TGTGCCAGCAGTCGCGATGGCTACACCTTC. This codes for CASSRDGYTF.